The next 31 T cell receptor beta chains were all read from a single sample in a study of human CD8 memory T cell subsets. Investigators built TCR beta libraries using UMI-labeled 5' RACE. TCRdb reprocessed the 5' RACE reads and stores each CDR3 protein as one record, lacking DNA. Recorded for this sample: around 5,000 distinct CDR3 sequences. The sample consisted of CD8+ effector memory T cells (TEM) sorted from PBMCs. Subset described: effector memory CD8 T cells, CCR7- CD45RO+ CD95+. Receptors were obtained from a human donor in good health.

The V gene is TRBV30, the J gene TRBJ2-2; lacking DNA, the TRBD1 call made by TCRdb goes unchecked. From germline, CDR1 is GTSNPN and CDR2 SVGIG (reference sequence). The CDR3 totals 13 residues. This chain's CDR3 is CAWSEGESGELFF.

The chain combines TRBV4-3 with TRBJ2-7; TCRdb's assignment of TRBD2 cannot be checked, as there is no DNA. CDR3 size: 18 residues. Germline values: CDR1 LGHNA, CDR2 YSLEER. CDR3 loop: CASSQEASGSSPWDEQYF.

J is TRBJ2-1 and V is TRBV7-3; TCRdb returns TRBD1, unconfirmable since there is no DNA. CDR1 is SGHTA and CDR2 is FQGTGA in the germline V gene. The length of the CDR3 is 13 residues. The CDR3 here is CASSLTGGSEQFF.

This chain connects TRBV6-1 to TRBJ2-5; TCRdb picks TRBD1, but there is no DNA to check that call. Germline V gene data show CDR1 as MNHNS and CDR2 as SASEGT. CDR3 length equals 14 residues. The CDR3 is CASSGPGGQETQYF.

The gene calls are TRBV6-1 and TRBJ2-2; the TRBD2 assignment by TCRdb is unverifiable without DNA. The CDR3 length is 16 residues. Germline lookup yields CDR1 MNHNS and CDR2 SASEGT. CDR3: CASSGLAGENTGELFF.

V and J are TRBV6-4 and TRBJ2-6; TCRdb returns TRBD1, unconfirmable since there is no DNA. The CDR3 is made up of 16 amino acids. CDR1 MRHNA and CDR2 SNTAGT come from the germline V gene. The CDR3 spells CASSPGENSGANVLTF.

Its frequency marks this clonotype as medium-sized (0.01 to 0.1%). The CDR3 protein is CASSEMGDGYNEQFF. The V and J genes are TRBV6-1 and TRBJ2-1; the D call of TRBD2 rests on TCRdb alone, since no DNA is present to check it. The CDR3 spans 15 residues. In germline, CDR1 is MNHNS, CDR2 SASEGT.

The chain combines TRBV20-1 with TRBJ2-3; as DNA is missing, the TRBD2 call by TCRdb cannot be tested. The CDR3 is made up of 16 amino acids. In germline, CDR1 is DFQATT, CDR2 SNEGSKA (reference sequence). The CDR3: CSVRTETSGDTDTQYF.

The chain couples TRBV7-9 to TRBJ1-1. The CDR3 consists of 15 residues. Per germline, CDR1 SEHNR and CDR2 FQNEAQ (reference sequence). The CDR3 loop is CASSLGLGVNTEAFF.

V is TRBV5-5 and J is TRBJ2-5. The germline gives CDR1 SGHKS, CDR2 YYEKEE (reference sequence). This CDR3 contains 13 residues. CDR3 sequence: CASSLVGWETQYF.

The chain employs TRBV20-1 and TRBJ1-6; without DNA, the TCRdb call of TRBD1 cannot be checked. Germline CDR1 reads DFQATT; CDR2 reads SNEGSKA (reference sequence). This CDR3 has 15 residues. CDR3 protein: CSARRPGQDYSPLHF.

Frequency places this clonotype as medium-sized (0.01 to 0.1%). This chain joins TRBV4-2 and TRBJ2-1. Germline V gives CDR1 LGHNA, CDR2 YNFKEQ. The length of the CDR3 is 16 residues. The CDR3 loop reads CASSRELSGSYNEQFF.

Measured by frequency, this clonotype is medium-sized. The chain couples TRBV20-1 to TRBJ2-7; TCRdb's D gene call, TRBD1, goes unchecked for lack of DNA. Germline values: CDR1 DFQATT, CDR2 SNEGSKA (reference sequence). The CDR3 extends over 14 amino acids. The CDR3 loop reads CSASHGGDSYEQYF.

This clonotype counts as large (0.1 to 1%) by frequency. This chain's CDR3 is CATSRDRQGGNEQFF. The chain joins TRBV15 to TRBJ2-1; TCRdb names TRBD1, which stays unverified in the absence of DNA. CDR1 and CDR2 (germline): LNHNV, YYDKDF (reference sequence). The CDR3 is 15 amino acids.

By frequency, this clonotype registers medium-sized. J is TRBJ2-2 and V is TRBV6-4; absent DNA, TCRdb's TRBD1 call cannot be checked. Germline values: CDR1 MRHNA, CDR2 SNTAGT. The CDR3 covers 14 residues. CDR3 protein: CASSGGANTGELFF.

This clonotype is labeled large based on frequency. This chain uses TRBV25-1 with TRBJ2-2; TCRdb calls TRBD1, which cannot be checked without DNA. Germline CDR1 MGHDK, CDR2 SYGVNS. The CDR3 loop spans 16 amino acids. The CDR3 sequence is CASSERTGEDTGELFF.

CDR3 sequence: CASSQLGNEQFF. V and J are TRBV27 and TRBJ2-1; TCRdb names TRBD2, which stays unverified in the absence of DNA. The CDR3 covers 12 residues. CDR1 is MNHEY and CDR2 is SMNVEV in the germline V gene (reference sequence).

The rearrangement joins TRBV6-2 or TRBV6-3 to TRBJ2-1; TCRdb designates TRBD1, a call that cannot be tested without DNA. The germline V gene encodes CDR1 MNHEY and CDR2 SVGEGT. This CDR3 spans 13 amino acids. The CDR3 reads CASSPRDRAEQFF.

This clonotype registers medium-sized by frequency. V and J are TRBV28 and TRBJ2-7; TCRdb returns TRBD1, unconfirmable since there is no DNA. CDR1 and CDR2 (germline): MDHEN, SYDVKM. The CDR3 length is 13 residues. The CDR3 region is CASRRDGSYEQYF.

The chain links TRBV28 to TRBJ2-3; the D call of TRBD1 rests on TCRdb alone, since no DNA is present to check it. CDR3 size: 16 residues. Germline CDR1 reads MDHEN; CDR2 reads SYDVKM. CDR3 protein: CASSPPGQGHVNTQYF.

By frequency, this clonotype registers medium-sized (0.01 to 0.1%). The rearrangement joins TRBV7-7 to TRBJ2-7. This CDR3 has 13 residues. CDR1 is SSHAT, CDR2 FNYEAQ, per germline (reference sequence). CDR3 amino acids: CASSLAATYEQYF.

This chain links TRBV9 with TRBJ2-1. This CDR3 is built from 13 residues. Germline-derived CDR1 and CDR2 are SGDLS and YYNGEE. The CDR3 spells CASSVGAANEQFF.

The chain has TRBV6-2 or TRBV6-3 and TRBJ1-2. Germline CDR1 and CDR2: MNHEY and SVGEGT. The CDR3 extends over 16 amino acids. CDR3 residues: CASSYSMEGIHYGYTF.

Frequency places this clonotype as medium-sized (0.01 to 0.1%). The CDR3: CSAREQNREVGELFF. The V gene is TRBV20-1, the J gene TRBJ2-2; TCRdb's D call of TRBD1 is untestable without DNA. The CDR3 consists of 15 residues. CDR1 is DFQATT, CDR2 SNEGSKA, per germline (reference sequence).

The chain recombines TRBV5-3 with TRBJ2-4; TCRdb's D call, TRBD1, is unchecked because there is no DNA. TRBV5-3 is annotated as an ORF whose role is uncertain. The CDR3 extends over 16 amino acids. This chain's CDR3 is CARSFRGRMAKNIQYF.

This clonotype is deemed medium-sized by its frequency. CDR3 sequence reads: CASSQEPGGSYNEQFF. The chain uses TRBV4-3 and TRBJ2-1. Germline-derived CDR1 and CDR2 are LGHNA and YSLEER. The CDR3 contains 16 residues.

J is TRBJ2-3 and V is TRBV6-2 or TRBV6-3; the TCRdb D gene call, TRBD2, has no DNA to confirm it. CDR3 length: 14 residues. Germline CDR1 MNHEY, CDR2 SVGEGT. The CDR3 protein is CASGLGEAADTQYF.

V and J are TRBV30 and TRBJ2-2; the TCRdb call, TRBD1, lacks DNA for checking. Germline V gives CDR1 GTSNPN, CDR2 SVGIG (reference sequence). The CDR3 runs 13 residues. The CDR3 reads CAWKKGEIGELFF.

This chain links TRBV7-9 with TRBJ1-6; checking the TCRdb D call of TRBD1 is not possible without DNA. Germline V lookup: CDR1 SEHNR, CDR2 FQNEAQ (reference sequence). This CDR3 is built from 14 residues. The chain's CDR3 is CASSPGQSDSPLHF. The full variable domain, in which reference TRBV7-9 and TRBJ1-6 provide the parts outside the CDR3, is DTGVSQNPRHKITKRGQNVTFRCDPISEHNRLYWYRQTLGQGPEFLTYFQNEAQLEKSRLLSDRFSAERPKGSFSTLEIQRTEQGDSAMYLCASSPGQSDSPLHFGNGTRLTVT.

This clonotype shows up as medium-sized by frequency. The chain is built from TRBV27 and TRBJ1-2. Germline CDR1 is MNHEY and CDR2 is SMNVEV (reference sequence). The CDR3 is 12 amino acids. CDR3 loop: CASSTRGYGYTF.

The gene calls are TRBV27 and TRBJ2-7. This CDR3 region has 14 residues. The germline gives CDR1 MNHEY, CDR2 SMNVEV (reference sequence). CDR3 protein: CASSLFGRTYEQYF.